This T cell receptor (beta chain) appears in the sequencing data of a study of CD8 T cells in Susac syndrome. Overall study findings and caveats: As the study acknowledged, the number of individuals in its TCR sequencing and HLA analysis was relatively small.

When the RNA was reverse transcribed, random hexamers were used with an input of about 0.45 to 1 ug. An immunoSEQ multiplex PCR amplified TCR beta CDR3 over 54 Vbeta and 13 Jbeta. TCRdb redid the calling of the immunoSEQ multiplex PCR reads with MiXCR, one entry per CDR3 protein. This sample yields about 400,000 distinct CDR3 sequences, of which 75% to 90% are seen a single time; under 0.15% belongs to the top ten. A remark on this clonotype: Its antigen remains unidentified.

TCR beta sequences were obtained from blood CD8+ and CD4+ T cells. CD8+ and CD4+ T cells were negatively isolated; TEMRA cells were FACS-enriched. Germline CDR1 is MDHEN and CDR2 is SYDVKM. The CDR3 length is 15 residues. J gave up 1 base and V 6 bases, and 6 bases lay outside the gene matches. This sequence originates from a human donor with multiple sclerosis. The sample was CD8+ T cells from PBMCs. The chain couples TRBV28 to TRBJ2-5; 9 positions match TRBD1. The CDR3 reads CASSHRGPLQETQYF. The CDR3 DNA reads TGTGCCAGCAGCCACAGGGGGCCCCTCCAAGAGACCCAGTACTTC. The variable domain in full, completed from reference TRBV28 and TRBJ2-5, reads DVKVTQSSRYLVKRTGEKVFLECVQDMDHENMFWYRQDPGLGLRLIYFSYDVKMKEKGDIPEGYSVSREKKERFSLILESASTNQTSMYLCASSHRGPLQETQYFGPGTRLLVL.